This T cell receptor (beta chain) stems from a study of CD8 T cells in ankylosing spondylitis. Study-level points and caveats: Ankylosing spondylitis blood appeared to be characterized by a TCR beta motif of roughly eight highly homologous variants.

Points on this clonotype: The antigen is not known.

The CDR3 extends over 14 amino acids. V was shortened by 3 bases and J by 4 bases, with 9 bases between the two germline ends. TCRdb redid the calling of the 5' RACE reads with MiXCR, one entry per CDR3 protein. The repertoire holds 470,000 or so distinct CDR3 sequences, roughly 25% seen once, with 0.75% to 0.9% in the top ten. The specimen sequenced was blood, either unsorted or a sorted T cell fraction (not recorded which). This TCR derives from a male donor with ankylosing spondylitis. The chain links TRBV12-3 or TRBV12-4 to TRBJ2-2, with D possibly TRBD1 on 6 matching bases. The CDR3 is CASSLGAVTGELFF. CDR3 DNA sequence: TGTGCCAGCAGTTTGGGGGCAGTCACCGGGGAGCTGTTTTTT.